A single sample gave rise to the 10 T cell receptor beta chains below, sequenced in a study of shared clonotypes between healthy human individuals. This table comes from immunoSEQ multiplex PCR, and its TCRdb copy is limited to in-frame clones, with some not included. Among just over 2,000,000 clones, 85% to 95% were seen once, and the ten largest hold under 0.15%. The sample taken for sequencing was naive CD4+ T cells sorted from blood. The subset here: CD45RA+ positively selected. The receptors derive from a man aged 18 to 29 in good health.

The genes are TRBV5-6 and TRBJ2-7, with 7 bases matching TRBD1. Trimming cost V 5 bases and J 2 bases; bases outside gene matches: 7. The CDR3 is made up of 14 amino acids. Germline V gene sequence: CDR1 SGHDT, CDR2 YYEEEE. The CDR3 DNA follows: TGTGCCAGCAGACAACCGGGACAGCCCTACGAGCAGTACTTC. It yields the protein CASRQPGQPYEQYF.

As to this clone: The sample contains more than one DNA sequence encoding this CDR3. This chain links TRBV5-1 with TRBJ2-6; no reliable D call. Germline-derived CDR1 and CDR2 are SGHRS and YFSETQ. The CDR3 covers 15 residues. Deletions cut 0 bases from V and 4 bases from J, with 8 bases between. This CDR3 reads CASSLEGSGANVLTF. The CDR3 DNA is TGCGCCAGCAGCTTGGAAGGGTCGGGGGCCAACGTCCTGACTTTC.

The chain combines TRBV28 with TRBJ1-1; D uncertain. Germline V lookup: CDR1 MDHEN, CDR2 SYDVKM. V lost 5 bases and J 7 bases, leaving 14 bases between the germline ends. This CDR3 spans 13 amino acids. CDR3 loop: CASSRRGLGEAFF. The CDR3 coding sequence is TGTGCCAGCAGTCGCCGGGGTTTGGGTGAAGCTTTCTTT.

This clone appeared a few times. V usage is TRBV6-5 and J usage is TRBJ1-4; a possible D gene is TRBD1 (5 bases). Germline loops: CDR1 MNHEY, CDR2 SVGAGI. This CDR3 spans 14 amino acids. The V end was cut by 5 bases, the J end by 4 bases, with 11 bases between. DNA of the CDR3: TGTGCCAGCAGTCCGGGACGGCTTAATGAAAAACTGTTTTTT. Its protein product is CASSPGRLNEKLFF.

The rearrangement links TRBV19 to TRBJ1-4, with TRBD1 identical over 7 bases. The CDR3 is made up of 15 amino acids. Per the germline V gene, CDR1 is LNHDA and CDR2 is SQIVND (reference sequence). V shed 5 bases, J shed 0 bases, and the junction held 3 bases outside the gene matches. This CDR3 reads CASSAQGTTNEKLFF. CDR3 bases: TGTGCCAGTAGTGCACAGGGGACAACTAATGAAAAACTGTTTTTT.

The sample holds one count of this clone. The chain combines TRBV12-5 with TRBJ2-1, with unresolved D. Germline V gene data show CDR1 as LGHNT and CDR2 as FRNRAP. This CDR3 is built from 13 residues. V was clipped by 3 bases and J by 5 bases, with 8 bases between them. The CDR3 is CASGFPGHNEQFF. The CDR3 DNA is TGTGCTAGTGGTTTCCCTGGGCACAATGAGCAGTTCTTC.

This chain links TRBV5-1 with TRBJ2-1, with a tentative D call TRBD2 (7 bases). This CDR3 has 17 amino acids. V was clipped by 4 bases and J by 3 bases, with 20 bases between them. Germline V gene data show CDR1 as SGHRS and CDR2 as YFSETQ. The CDR3 here is CASSPTGTGGHYNEQFF. The CDR3 DNA reads TGCGCCAGCAGCCCGACGGGTACGGGGGGCCACTACAATGAGCAGTTCTTC.

This rearrangement joins TRBV14 to TRBJ1-1, with D perhaps TRBD1 (5 bases). Looked up from germline, CDR1 is SGHDN and CDR2 is FVKESK. Trimming shortened V by 0 bases and J by 2 bases, and 13 bases separated the two germline ends. The length of the CDR3 is 16 residues. DNA for the CDR3: TGTGCCAGCAGCCAAGATGAGGGGACCTTTAACACTGAAGCTTTCTTT. Residues: CASSQDEGTFNTEAFF.

The rearrangement joins TRBV5-4 to TRBJ2-1; D possibly uses TRBD1 or TRBD2 (5 bases each). Germline V gives CDR1 SGHNT, CDR2 YYREEE (reference sequence). The CDR3 loop spans 16 amino acids. V gave up 2 bases and J gave up 1 base, with 13 bases separating them. For the CDR3, the DNA is TGTGCCAGCAGCTTTGCGGGCTGGGGGTCCTACAATGAGCAGTTCTTC. Protein sequence: CASSFAGWGSYNEQFF.

The genes are TRBV5-1 and TRBJ2-5; D gene ambiguous. Germline V gene data show CDR1 as SGHRS and CDR2 as YFSETQ. The length of the CDR3 is 14 residues. Trimming removed 0 bases from V and 0 bases from J, with 6 bases in between. The CDR3 is CASSLEGHQETQYF. The CDR3 nucleotides read TGCGCCAGCAGCTTGGAGGGCCACCAAGAGACCCAGTACTTC. Combining the CDR3 with reference TRBV5-1 and TRBJ2-5 gives the whole variable domain KAGVTQTPRYLIKTRGQQVTLSCSPISGHRSVSWYQQTPGQGLQFLFEYFSETQRNKGNFPGRFSGRQFSNSRSEMNVSTLELGDSALYLCASSLEGHQETQYFGPGTRLLVL.